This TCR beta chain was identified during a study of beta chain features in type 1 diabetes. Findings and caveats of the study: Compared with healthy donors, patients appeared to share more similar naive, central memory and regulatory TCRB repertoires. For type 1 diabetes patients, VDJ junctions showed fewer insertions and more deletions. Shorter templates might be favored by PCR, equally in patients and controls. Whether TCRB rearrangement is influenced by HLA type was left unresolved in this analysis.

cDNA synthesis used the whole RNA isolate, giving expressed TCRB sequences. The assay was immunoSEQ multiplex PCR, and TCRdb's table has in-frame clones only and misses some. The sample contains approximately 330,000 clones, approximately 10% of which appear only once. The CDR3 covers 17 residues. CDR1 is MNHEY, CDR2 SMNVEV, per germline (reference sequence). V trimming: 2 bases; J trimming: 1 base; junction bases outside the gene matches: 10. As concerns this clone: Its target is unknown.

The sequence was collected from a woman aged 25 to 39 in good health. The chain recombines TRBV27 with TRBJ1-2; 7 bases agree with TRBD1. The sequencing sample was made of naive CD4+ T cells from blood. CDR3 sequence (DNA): TGTGCCAGCAGTTTACGCCCAGGGGGGTACCATAACTATGGCTACACCTTC. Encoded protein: CASSLRPGGYHNYGYTF.